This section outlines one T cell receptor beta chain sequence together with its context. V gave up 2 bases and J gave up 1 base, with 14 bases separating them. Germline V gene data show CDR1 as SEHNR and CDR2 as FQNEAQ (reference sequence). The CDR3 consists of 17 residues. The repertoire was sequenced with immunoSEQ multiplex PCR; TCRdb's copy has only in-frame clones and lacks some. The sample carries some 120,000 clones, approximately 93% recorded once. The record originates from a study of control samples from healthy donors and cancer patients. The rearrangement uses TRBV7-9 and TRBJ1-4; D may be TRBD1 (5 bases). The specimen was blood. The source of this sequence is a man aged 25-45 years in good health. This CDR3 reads CASSLRAGGKTNEKLFF. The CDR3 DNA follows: TGTGCCAGCAGCTTACGCGCGGGGGGAAAAACTAATGAAAAACTGTTTTTT.